The present TCR beta chain was sequenced within a study of CD8+CD57+ T cells in acquired aplastic anemia. Regarding the study as a whole: Sharing between patients and controls was observed for over 25 CD8+ CDR3 sequences.

The CDR3 has 14 residues. The germline CDR1 and CDR2 sequences are SEHNR and FQNEAQ (reference sequence). Regarding this clonotype: Its antigen is not known. The junction shows a germline mismatch at one end, possibly a read error.

Sequenced patients had shown CD8+CD57+ cell expansion by flow cytometry. Blood sampling was performed on the patients, and none of them had received therapy by then. Genomic DNA, serving as template, underwent TCR beta VDJ and CDR3 profiling. TCRdb reanalysed the reads using MiXCR and keeps one entry per CDR3 protein. Of around 250,000 distinct CDR3 sequences listed, 65% to 90% were seen once; the top ten hold about 41%. This clonotype was sampled from a human donor with aplastic anemia. Sequencing used sorted CD4+, CD8+, or CD8+CD57+ T cells (not recorded which) from PBMCs. The chain combines TRBV7-9 with TRBJ2-5; D unresolved. CDR3 loop: CASSRVSATNEKLF. In DNA, the CDR3 is TGCGCCAGCAGCCGCGTTTCTGCAACAAATGAAAAACTGTTC. Full variable domain (missing parts from reference TRBV7-9 and TRBJ2-5): DTGVSQNPRHKITKRGQNVTFRCDPISEHNRLYWYRQTLGQGPEFLTYFQNEAQLEKSRLLSDRFSAERPKGSFSTLEIQRTEQGDSAMYLCASSRVSATNEKLFGPGTRLLVL.